Shown below are 25 T cell receptor beta chains from a single sample sequenced in a study of cytomegalovirus exposure and HLA in healthy donors. Researchers ran the PCR with 60 Vbeta and 13 Jbeta primers. The repertoire was sequenced with immunoSEQ multiplex PCR; TCRdb's copy has only in-frame clones and lacks some. Here the sample spans fewer than 150,000 clones, about 83% being singletons. The sample consisted of PBMCs. These receptors all come from a woman between 40 and 55 years old in good health and CMV-seropositive.

This chain connects TRBV10-3 to TRBJ2-1; 14 bases match TRBD2. The CDR3 has 15 residues. After removal of 6 bases from V and 8 bases from J, the junction contained 6 bases not matched to a gene. Germline V CDR1 and CDR2: ENHRY, SYGVKD. The CDR3 DNA sequence: TGTGCCATCAGGTCGACTAGCGGGAGGGTGGATGAGCAGTTCTTC. Amino acid sequence: CAIRSTSGRVDEQFF.

This clone occurred many times. The chain is built from TRBV2 and TRBJ1-4; 8 bases map to TRBD1. The CDR3 runs 15 residues. CDR1 is SNHLY, CDR2 FYNNEI, per germline. Trimming removed 6 bases from V and 5 bases from J; junction bases left unmatched: 8. The CDR3 is CASSADRARNEKLFF. CDR3 nucleotide sequence: TGTGCCAGCAGCGCGGACAGGGCCCGGAATGAAAAACTGTTTTTT.

V is TRBV19 and J is TRBJ1-4, with 9 bases aligning to TRBD1. The CDR3 loop spans 14 amino acids. V trimming: 7 bases; J trimming: 8 bases; junction bases outside the gene matches: 8. CDR1 and CDR2 from the germline V gene are LNHDA and SQIVND (reference sequence). In DNA form, the CDR3 reads TGTGCCAGTATCCCGGGACAGGGTGGCGAAAAACTGTTTTTT. The encoded protein is CASIPGQGGEKLFF.

This chain uses TRBV27 with TRBJ1-1; a possible D gene is TRBD1 (5 bases). The germline CDR1 and CDR2 sequences are MNHEY and SMNVEV (reference sequence). This CDR3 region has 13 residues. V was cut by 5 bases and J by 1 base, with 8 bases left in between. The CDR3: CASSRQGNTEAFF. CDR3 nucleotide sequence: TGTGCCAGCAGTCGGCAGGGGAACACTGAAGCTTTCTTT.

This clone has only a few counts. This sequence joins TRBV7-9 and TRBJ1-3, with a weak D call TRBD1 (6 bases). The CDR3 loop spans 14 amino acids. From germline, CDR1 is SEHNR and CDR2 FQNEAQ (reference sequence). The V gene lost 6 bases and the J gene lost 4 bases, with 13 bases spanning the gap. Here the CDR3 reads CASSAGGVGNTIYF. As DNA, the CDR3 is TGTGCCAGCAGTGCGGGGGGCGTGGGAAACACCATATATTTT.

This chain joins TRBV5-1 and TRBJ1-4, with D perhaps matching TRBD1 (6 bases). The length of the CDR3 is 17 residues. Trimming removed 4 bases from V and 4 bases from J, with 20 bases in between. Germline V lookup: CDR1 SGHRS, CDR2 YFSETQ. CDR3 loop: CASSQAREDRLNEKLFF. The CDR3 bases are TGCGCCAGCAGCCAGGCTCGTGAAGACAGGCTTAATGAAAAACTGTTTTTT. The full variable domain, its missing parts supplied by reference TRBV5-1 and TRBJ1-4, is KAGVTQTPRYLIKTRGQQVTLSCSPISGHRSVSWYQQTPGQGLQFLFEYFSETQRNKGNFPGRFSGRQFSNSRSEMNVSTLELGDSALYLCASSQAREDRLNEKLFFGSGTQLSVL.

The rearrangement joins TRBV6-5 to TRBJ2-5; TRBD2 is a possible D gene (5 bases). This CDR3 has 13 amino acids. Germline-derived CDR1 and CDR2 are MNHEY and SVGAGI. Trimming stripped 6 bases from V and 5 bases from J, with 13 bases between. The CDR3 region has the DNA TGTGCCAGCAGCCGAGGCGGGCTCGAGACCCAGTACTTC. Translation: CASSRGGLETQYF.

The V and J genes are TRBV9 and TRBJ2-1; D possibly corresponds to TRBD2 (5 bases). The CDR3 covers 14 residues. Trimming removed 3 bases at V and 3 bases at J, with 10 bases between. Per germline, CDR1 SGDLS and CDR2 YYNGEE. CDR3 protein: CASSGGLRYNEQFF. CDR3 sequence (DNA): TGTGCCAGCAGCGGCGGACTCCGCTACAATGAGCAGTTCTTC.

The rearrangement uses TRBV11-2 and TRBJ1-2; D remains ambiguous. Germline V CDR1 and CDR2: SGHAT, FQNNGV. The CDR3 loop spans 15 amino acids. Trimming took off 4 bases at V and 3 bases at J, with 15 bases between the two ends. The CDR3 nucleotides are TGTGCCAGCAGCTCCCTGCGAGGGCGCGACTATGGCTACACCTTC. Encoded protein: CASSSLRGRDYGYTF.

The rearrangement links TRBV6-1 to TRBJ1-3; D gene uncertain. Trimming removed 3 bases at V and 0 bases at J, with 9 bases between. Germline CDR1 reads MNHNS; CDR2 reads SASEGT. The CDR3 loop spans 15 amino acids. This CDR3 is CASSDSVSSGNTIYF. In nucleotides, the CDR3 is TGTGCCAGCAGTGATTCGGTATCCTCTGGAAACACCATATATTTT.

This chain links TRBV5-1 with TRBJ2-3, with 13 bases aligning to TRBD2. The length of the CDR3 is 16 residues. The J segment lost 4 bases and the V segment lost 3 bases, leaving 5 bases of the junction unmatched. Germline V gives CDR1 SGHRS, CDR2 YFSETQ. CDR3 coding DNA: TGCGCCAGCAGCTCTGGACTAGCGGGAGCGGCAGATACGCAGTATTTT. It translates to CASSSGLAGAADTQYF.

This sequence joins TRBV6-5 and TRBJ2-1; D may correspond to TRBD1 or TRBD2 (6 bases each). CDR1 is MNHEY, CDR2 SVGAGI, per germline. The CDR3 totals 15 residues. Trimming stripped 6 bases from V and 0 bases from J, with 12 bases between. Written as DNA, the CDR3 is TGTGCCAGCAGGTACGGGGGCAGCTCCTACAATGAGCAGTTCTTC. This sequence encodes CASRYGGSSYNEQFF.

The chain employs TRBV5-4 and TRBJ1-6; no definite D call. The V end lost 0 bases, the J end lost 3 bases, and 7 bases lay between the germline ends. The CDR3 is made up of 15 amino acids. Germline lookup yields CDR1 SGHNT and CDR2 YYREEE (reference sequence). The CDR3 sequence: CASSLVADYNSPLHF. As DNA, the CDR3 is TGTGCCAGCAGCTTGGTGGCGGACTATAATTCACCCCTCCACTTT.

This chain uses TRBV18 with TRBJ2-3, with 7 bases matching TRBD2. The CDR3 extends over 13 amino acids. V trimming: 1 base; J trimming: 6 bases; junction bases outside the gene matches: 1. Germline V lookup: CDR1 KGHSH, CDR2 LQKENI. The DNA of the CDR3 is TGTGCCAGCTCACCACGCGGGGGTGATACGCAGTATTTT. As protein: CASSPRGGDTQYF.

The chain uses TRBV10-3 and TRBJ2-1, with 10 bases fitting TRBD2. CDR1 ENHRY and CDR2 SYGVKD come from the germline V gene. The CDR3 is 16 amino acids. The V segment lost 3 bases and the J segment 4 bases; nucleotides outside the gene matches: 6. The CDR3 region has the DNA TGTGCCATCAGTGACTGGGCTAGCGGGGGATACAATGAGCAGTTCTTC. Encoded protein: CAISDWASGGYNEQFF.

Turning to this clone: An end of the junction differs from the germline gene, which may be a read error. The chain has TRBV7-7 and TRBJ1-1; tentatively, D is TRBD1 (5 bases). Germline V CDR1 and CDR2: SSHAT, FNYEAQ (reference sequence). The CDR3 is 16 amino acids. CDR3 region: CASSPLAGPMNTEAFF. The CDR3 DNA is TGTGCTAGCAGCCCGTTAGCAGGGCCGATGAACACTGAAGCTTTCTTT.

This chain connects TRBV5-1 to TRBJ2-5; 11 bases map to TRBD1. The CDR3 totals 14 residues. The germline gives CDR1 SGHRS, CDR2 YFSETQ. J was trimmed by 11 bases and V by 3 bases; bases with no gene match: 9. CDR3 bases: TGCGCCAGCAGCTCCGGACAGGGGGCAGGGGAGCAGTACTTC. It encodes CASSSGQGAGEQYF.

This clone was picked up one time. The rearrangement uses TRBV20-1 and TRBJ1-2, with unresolved D. V was pared by 5 bases and J by 8 bases, with 12 bases between. The germline gives CDR1 DFQATT, CDR2 SNEGSKA (reference sequence). CDR3 length: 11 residues. CDR3 in amino acids: CSAGTGVGYTF. The CDR3, as DNA: TGCAGTGCTGGCACCGGGGTCGGCTACACCTTC.

This chain uses TRBV5-4 with TRBJ2-7; D possibly corresponds to TRBD1 (5 bases). Trimming left V 0 bases short and J 4 bases short, with 11 bases between. The CDR3 loop spans 14 amino acids. Germline V gives CDR1 SGHNT, CDR2 YYREEE (reference sequence). CDR3 nucleotides: TGTGCCAGCAGCTTGGGGCCCAGGGTTTACGAGCAGTACTTC. Protein: CASSLGPRVYEQYF. Full variable domain (remainder filled in from reference TRBV5-4 and TRBJ2-7): ETGVTQSPTHLIKTRGQQVTLRCSSQSGHNTVSWYQQALGQGPQFIFQYYREEENGRGNFPPRFSGLQFPNYSSELNVNALELDDSALYLCASSLGPRVYEQYFGPGTRLTVT.

The chain recombines TRBV2 with TRBJ1-4; 9 nucleotides match TRBD1. The length of the CDR3 is 13 residues. J lost 6 bases, V lost 9 bases, and 5 bases had no gene match. The germline V gene has CDR1 SNHLY and CDR2 FYNNEI. CDR3 nucleotides: TGTGCCAGGAGGACAGGGGAACATGAAAAACTGTTTTTT. Residues: CARRTGEHEKLFF.

The chain links TRBV21-1 to TRBJ2-7; TRBD1 is the table's D call, not checked against the DNA. TRBV21-1 has pseudogene status. The CDR3 runs to 14 residues. CDR3 sequence reads: CASSKRSQCYEQYF. Here the CDR3 DNA reads TGTGCCAGCAGCAAAAGATCACAGTGCTACGAGCAGTACTTC.

This chain connects TRBV7-3 to TRBJ2-3, with 9 bases lining up with TRBD1. The germline V gene has CDR1 SGHTA and CDR2 FQGTGA. Trimming at V came to 5 bases and at J to 3 bases, leaving 9 bases not matched to a gene. The CDR3 has 16 residues. This CDR3 reads CASSKLGQGQTDTQYF. The CDR3 nucleotides are TGTGCCAGCAGCAAACTGGGACAGGGTCAGACAGATACGCAGTATTTT.

V usage is TRBV5-4 and J usage is TRBJ1-2; D not certain. Germline V gives CDR1 SGHNT, CDR2 YYREEE (reference sequence). The V and J ends lost 4 bases and 7 bases respectively, with 26 bases between them. This CDR3 has 17 residues. CDR3 in amino acids: CASSLVAAWLRGAGYTF. Here the CDR3 DNA reads TGTGCCAGCAGCCTTGTTGCCGCATGGCTTAGAGGAGCTGGCTACACCTTC.

This clone was detected a few times. This chain links TRBV15 with TRBJ2-1; 15 bases align to TRBD2. The CDR3 covers 16 residues. V was pared by 0 bases and J by 9 bases, with 3 bases of the junction left unmatched. From germline, CDR1 is LNHNV and CDR2 YYDKDF (reference sequence). CDR3 nucleotide sequence: TGTGCCACCAGCAGAGACTGGACTAGCGGGAGGGGTGAGCAGTTCTTC. Amino acids: CATSRDWTSGRGEQFF.

The chain employs TRBV11-3 and TRBJ2-5; possible D gene TRBD2, 6 bases. The end of the DNA is better explained by TRBJ2-7, so the J call may be wrong. The CDR3 spans 15 residues. The germline V gene encodes CDR1 SGHNT and CDR2 YENEEA. The CDR3 region is CASSLEGGPSYEQYF. The DNA of the CDR3 is TGTGCCAGCAGCTTAGAGGGGGGACCCTCCTACGAGCAGTACTTC.